This T cell receptor beta chain was retrieved from a study of blood T cells in healthy people across ages. Study results and limitations: Diversity figures derived from one million T cells were judged to underestimate the true value. Observed TCR beta diversity per million T cells went down as age went up. This fall followed a roughly linear course with age.

Only a few counts were recorded for this clonotype. The antigen is unknown. A single base separates this from a much larger clone, so it may be a read error. With 4 bases clipped from V and 2 bases from J, the junction kept 3 bases outside the gene matches. The CDR3 is 14 amino acids. CDR1 is DFQATT and CDR2 is SNEGSKA in the germline V gene (reference sequence). Ranging in age from about 6 to 100, the donors were healthy Caucasian individuals from Russia. Using a J-beta primer mix together with a sample-barcoded 5' primer, a second PCR was run for roughly 6 to 12 cycles. Using its own MiXCR run on the 5' RACE reads, TCRdb lists one record per CDR3 protein. The table has some 940,000 distinct CDR3 sequences, under 35% seen once; the top ten hold roughly a tenth. This same sample was also part of a study on T cells of mothers and their children. From that paper: Related mother-child pairs shared slightly more overlap than unrelated pairs, but the difference was non-significant.

The sample taken for sequencing was blood. The chain employs TRBV20-1 and TRBJ1-5, with 9 bases fitting TRBD1. The clonotype originates from a middle-aged woman in good health. The CDR3 region has the DNA TGCAGTGCTATGACAGGGGGGTGCAATCAGCCCCAGCATTTT. It translates to CSAMTGGCNQPQHF.